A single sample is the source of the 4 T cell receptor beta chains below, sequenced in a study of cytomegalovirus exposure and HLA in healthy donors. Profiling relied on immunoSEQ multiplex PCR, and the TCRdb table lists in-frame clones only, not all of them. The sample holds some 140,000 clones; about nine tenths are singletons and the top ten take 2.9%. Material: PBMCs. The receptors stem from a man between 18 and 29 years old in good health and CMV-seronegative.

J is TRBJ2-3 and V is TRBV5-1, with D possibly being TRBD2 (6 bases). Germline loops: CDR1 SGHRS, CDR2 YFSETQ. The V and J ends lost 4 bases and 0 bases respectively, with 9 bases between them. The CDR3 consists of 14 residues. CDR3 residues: CASSPGGSTDTQYF. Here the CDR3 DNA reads TGCGCCAGCAGCCCCGGGGGTAGCACAGATACGCAGTATTTT.

The CDR3 bases are TGTGCCAGCAGCTCCCAGGGGGCAGGCACTGAAGCTTTCTTT. This gives the protein CASSSQGAGTEAFF. The chain is built from TRBV5-6 and TRBJ1-1; 8 bases map to TRBD1. V shed 3 bases and J 4 bases; nucleotides not matched to a gene: 5. The CDR3 extends over 14 amino acids. Germline V gene data show CDR1 as SGHDT and CDR2 as YYEEEE.

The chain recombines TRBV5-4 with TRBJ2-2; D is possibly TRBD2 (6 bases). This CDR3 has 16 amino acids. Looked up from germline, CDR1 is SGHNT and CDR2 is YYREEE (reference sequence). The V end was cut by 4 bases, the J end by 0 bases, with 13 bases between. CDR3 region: CASSERRATNTGELFF. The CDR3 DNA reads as TGTGCCAGCAGCGAACGGAGGGCGACGAACACCGGGGAGCTGTTTTTT. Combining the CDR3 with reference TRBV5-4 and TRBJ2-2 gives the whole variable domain ETGVTQSPTHLIKTRGQQVTLRCSSQSGHNTVSWYQQALGQGPQFIFQYYREEENGRGNFPPRFSGLQFPNYSSELNVNALELDDSALYLCASSERRATNTGELFFGEGSRLTVL.

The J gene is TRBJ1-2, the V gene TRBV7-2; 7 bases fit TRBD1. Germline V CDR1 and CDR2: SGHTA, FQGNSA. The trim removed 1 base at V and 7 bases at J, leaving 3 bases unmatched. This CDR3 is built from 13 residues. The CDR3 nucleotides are TGTGCCAGCAGCTTAGACTGGGACAGTGGCTACACCTTC. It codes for CASSLDWDSGYTF.